This T cell receptor (beta chain) is drawn from a study of shared clonotypes between healthy human individuals. This clone was detected only once. The CDR3 extends over 15 amino acids. The V end was cut by 0 bases, the J end by 2 bases, with 10 bases between. From germline, CDR1 is SGHTA and CDR2 FQGTGA. Here immunoSEQ multiplex PCR was the method, and the copy in TCRdb shows in-frame clones only, minus some. This sample has around 2,000,000 clones, with about 95% found just once. Only CD45RO-negative cells positively selected for CCR7 counted as naive CD8 cells, so terminally differentiated effector memory CD45RA+ cells were excluded.

The chain has TRBV7-3 and TRBJ2-5; D is uncertain. The source is a man between 18 and 29 years old in good health. The specimen was naive CD8+ T cells sorted from blood. DNA for the CDR3: TGTGCCAGCAGCTTAACGGGCGGAATGCAAGAGACCCAGTACTTC. Its protein is CASSLTGGMQETQYF.